This note documents a single T cell receptor beta chain sequence. Its matching antigen is unknown. This specimen comes from a study of pediatric ulcerative colitis. Study-wide results and caveats: No controls had the two rectal clonotypes shared by ulcerative colitis patients. Compared with controls, ulcerative colitis showed greater blood-rectum clone sharing.

Trimming stripped 8 bases from V and 0 bases from J, with 13 bases between. CDR3 length: 14 residues. Germline V gene sequence: CDR1 KGHSH, CDR2 LQKENI. Sequenced by immunoSEQ multiplex PCR; TCRdb stores in-frame clones only, minus some. The table includes about 36,000 clones, roughly 73% detected once. Rectal tissue came from one to two pinch biopsies taken at colonoscopy. Ulcerative colitis patients received no immunosuppressive medication before the diagnostic colonoscopy. Sequenced input: gut tissue. This chain uses TRBV18 with TRBJ1-2, with D possibly being TRBD1 (6 bases). The sequence came from a boy younger than 18 with moderate ulcerative colitis. In nucleotides, the CDR3 is TGTGCCAGCAGCCTGACAGGTACTAACTATGGCTACACCTTC. Translating gives CASSLTGTNYGYTF.